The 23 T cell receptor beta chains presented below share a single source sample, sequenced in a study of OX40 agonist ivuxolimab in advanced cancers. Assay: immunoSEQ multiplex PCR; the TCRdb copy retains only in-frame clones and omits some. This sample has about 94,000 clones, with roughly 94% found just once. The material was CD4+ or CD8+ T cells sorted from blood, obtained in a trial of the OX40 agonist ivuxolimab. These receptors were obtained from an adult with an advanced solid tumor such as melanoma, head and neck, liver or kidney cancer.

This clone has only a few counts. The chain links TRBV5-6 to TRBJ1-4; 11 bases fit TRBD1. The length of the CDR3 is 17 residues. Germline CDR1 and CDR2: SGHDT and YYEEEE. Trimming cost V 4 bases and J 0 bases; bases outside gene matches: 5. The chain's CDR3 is CASSNPGQGATNEKLFF. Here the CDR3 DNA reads TGTGCCAGCAGCAACCCGGGACAGGGGGCAACTAATGAAAAACTGTTTTTT.

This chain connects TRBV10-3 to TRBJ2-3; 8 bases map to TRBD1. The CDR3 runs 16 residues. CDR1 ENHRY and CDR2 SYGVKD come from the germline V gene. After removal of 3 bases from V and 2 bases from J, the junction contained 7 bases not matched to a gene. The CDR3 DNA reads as TGTGCCATCAGTGACCAACCGGGACAGGTCACAGATACGCAGTATTTT. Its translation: CAISDQPGQVTDTQYF.

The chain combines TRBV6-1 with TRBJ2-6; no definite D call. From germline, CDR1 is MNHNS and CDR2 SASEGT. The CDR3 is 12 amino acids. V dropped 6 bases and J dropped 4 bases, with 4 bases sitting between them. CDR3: CASRPGANVLTF. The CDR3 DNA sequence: TGTGCCAGCAGACCCGGGGCCAACGTCCTGACTTTC.

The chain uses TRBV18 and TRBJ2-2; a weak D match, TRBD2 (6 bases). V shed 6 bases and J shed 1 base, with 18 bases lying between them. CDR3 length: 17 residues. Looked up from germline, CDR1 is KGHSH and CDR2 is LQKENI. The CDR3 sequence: CASSPQEGPLNTGELFF. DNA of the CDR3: TGTGCCAGCTCCCCCCAGGAGGGGCCTTTGAACACCGGGGAGCTGTTTTTT.

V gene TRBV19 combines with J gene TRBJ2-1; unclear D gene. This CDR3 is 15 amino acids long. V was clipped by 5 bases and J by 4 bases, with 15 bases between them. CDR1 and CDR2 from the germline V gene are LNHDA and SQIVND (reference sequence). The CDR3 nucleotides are TGTGCCAGTAGTTCCCCTACCCCAATATACAATGAGCAGTTCTTC. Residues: CASSSPTPIYNEQFF.

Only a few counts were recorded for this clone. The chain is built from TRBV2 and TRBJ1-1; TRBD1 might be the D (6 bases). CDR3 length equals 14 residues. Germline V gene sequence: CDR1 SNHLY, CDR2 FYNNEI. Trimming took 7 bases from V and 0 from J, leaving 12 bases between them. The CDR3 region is CASTLQGVNTEAFF. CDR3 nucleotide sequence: TGTGCCAGCACCCTACAGGGCGTGAACACTGAAGCTTTCTTT.

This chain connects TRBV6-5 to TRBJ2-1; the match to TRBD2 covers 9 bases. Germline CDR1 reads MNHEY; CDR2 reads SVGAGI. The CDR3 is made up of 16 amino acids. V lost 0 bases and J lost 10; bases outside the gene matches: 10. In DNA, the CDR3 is TGTGCCAGCAGTTACTCCGGGCTAGCGGGACTGGGGGAGCAGTTCTTC. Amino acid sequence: CASSYSGLAGLGEQFF.

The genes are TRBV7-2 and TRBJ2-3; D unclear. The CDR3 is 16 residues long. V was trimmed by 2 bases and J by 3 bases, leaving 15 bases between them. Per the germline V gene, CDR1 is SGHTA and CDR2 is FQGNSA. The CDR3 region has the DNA TGTGCCAGCAGCTTAAGTACGGTAGCAGTAACAGATACGCAGTATTTT. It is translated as CASSLSTVAVTDTQYF.

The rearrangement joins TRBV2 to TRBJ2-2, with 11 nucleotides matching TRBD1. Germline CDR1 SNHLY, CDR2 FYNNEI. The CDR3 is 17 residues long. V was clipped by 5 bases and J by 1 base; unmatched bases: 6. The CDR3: CASSPRTGGLNTGELFF. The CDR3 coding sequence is TGTGCCAGCAGTCCCCGGACAGGGGGCCTGAACACCGGGGAGCTGTTTTTT. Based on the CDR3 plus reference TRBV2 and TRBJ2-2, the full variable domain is EPEVTQTPSHQVTQMGQEVILRCVPISNHLYFYWYRQILGQKVEFLVSFYNNEISEKSEIFDDQFSVERPDGSNFTLKIRSTKLEDSAMYFCASSPRTGGLNTGELFFGEGSRLTVL.

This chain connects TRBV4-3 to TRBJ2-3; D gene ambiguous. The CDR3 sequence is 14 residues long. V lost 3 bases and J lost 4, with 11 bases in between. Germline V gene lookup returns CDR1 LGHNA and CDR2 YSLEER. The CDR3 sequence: CASSQAGRADTQYF. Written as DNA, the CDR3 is TGCGCCAGCAGCCAGGCTGGTCGGGCAGATACGCAGTATTTT.

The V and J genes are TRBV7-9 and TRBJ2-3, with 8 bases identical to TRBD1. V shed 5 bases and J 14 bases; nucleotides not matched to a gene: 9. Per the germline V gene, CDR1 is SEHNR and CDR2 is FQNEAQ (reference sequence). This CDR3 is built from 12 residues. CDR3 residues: CASSPAGGAVYF. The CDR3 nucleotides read TGTGCCAGCAGCCCCGCAGGGGGCGCGGTGTATTTT. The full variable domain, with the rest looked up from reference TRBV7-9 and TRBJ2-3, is DTGVSQNPRHKITKRGQNVTFRCDPISEHNRLYWYRQTLGQGPEFLTYFQNEAQLEKSRLLSDRFSAERPKGSFSTLEIQRTEQGDSAMYLCASSPAGGAVYFGPGTRLTVL.

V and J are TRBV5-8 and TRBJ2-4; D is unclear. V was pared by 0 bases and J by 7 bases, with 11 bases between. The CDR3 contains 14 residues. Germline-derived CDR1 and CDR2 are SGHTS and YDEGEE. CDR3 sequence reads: CASSLGQQRNIQYF. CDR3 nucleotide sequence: TGTGCCAGCAGCTTGGGGCAGCAACGCAACATTCAGTACTTC.

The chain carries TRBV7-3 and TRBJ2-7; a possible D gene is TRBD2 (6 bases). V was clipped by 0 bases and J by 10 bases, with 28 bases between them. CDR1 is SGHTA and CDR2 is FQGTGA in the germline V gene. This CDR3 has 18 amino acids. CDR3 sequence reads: CASSLTGKGNPPLAQQYF. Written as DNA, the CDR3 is TGTGCCAGCAGCTTAACGGGGAAAGGAAATCCCCCACTAGCCCAACAGTACTTC.

CDR3 in DNA: TGTGCCAGCAGTGTGTTATCAGCGTTAGAGCAGTACTTC. As protein: CASSVLSALEQYF. This chain connects TRBV2 to TRBJ2-7; the D is unclear. V lost 4 bases and J 7 bases, leaving 14 bases between the germline ends. Germline V gives CDR1 SNHLY, CDR2 FYNNEI. The CDR3 has 13 residues.

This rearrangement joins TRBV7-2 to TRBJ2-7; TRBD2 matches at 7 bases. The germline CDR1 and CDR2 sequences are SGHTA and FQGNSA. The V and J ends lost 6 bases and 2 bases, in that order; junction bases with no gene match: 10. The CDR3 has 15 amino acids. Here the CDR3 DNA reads TGTGCCAGCAGTGCCTCTCGCGGGGGTCCCTACGAGCAGTACTTC. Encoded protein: CASSASRGGPYEQYF.

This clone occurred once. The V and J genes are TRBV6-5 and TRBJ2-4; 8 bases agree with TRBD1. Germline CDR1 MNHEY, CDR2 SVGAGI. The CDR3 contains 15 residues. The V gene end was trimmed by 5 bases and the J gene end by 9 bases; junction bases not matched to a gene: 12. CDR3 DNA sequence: TGTGCCAGCAGTCCCTTGGACAGGGTAATTGGCATTCAGTACTTC. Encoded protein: CASSPLDRVIGIQYF.

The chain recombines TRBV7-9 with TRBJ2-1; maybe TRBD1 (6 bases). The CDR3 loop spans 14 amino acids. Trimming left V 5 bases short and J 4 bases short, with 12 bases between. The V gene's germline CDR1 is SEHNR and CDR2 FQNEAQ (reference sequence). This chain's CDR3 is CASSQGTRYNEQFF. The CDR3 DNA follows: TGTGCCAGCAGCCAGGGGACGAGGTACAATGAGCAGTTCTTC. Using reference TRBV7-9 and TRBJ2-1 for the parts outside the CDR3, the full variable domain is DTGVSQNPRHKITKRGQNVTFRCDPISEHNRLYWYRQTLGQGPEFLTYFQNEAQLEKSRLLSDRFSAERPKGSFSTLEIQRTEQGDSAMYLCASSQGTRYNEQFFGPGTRLTVL.

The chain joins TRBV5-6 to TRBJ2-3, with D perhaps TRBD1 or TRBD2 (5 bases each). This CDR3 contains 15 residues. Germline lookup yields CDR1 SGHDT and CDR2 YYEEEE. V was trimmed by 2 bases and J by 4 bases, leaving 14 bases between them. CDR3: CASSLSPGSSDTQYF. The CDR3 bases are TGTGCCAGCAGCTTATCTCCAGGGAGTTCAGATACGCAGTATTTT.

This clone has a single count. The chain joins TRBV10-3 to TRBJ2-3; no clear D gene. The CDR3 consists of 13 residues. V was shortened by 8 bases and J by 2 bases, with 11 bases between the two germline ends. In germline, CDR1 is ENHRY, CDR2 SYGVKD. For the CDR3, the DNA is TGTGCCATCCAGCTTGGAGACACAGATACGCAGTATTTT. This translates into CAIQLGDTDTQYF.

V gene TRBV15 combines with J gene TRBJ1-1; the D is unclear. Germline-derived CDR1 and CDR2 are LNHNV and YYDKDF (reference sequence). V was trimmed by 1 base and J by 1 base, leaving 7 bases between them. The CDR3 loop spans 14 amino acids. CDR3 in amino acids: CATSRGRPNTEAFF. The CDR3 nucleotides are TGTGCCACCAGCAGAGGACGGCCGAACACTGAAGCTTTCTTT.

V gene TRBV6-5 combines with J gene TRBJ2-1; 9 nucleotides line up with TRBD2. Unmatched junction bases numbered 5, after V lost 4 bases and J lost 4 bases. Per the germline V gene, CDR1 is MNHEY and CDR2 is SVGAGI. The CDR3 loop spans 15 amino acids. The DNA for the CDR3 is TGTGCCAGCAGTTCGGTACTAGCGGGTTACAATGAGCAGTTCTTC. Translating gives CASSSVLAGYNEQFF.

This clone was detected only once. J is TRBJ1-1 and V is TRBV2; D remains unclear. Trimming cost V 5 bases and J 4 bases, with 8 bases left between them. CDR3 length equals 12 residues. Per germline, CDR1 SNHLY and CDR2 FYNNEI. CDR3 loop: CASSSRPTEAFF. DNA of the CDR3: TGTGCCAGCAGTTCCCGACCCACTGAAGCTTTCTTT. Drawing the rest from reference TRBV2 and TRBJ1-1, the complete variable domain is EPEVTQTPSHQVTQMGQEVILRCVPISNHLYFYWYRQILGQKVEFLVSFYNNEISEKSEIFDDQFSVERPDGSNFTLKIRSTKLEDSAMYFCASSSRPTEAFFGQGTRLTVV.

CDR3 sequence: CASSLGNRRDNEQFF. Here the CDR3 DNA reads TGTGCCAGCAGCTTAGGGAACAGGAGAGACAATGAGCAGTTCTTC. This rearrangement joins TRBV7-9 to TRBJ2-1, with D maybe TRBD1 (5 bases). The V and J ends lost 1 base and 5 bases respectively, with 12 bases between them. Per the germline V gene, CDR1 is SEHNR and CDR2 is FQNEAQ (reference sequence). The CDR3 loop spans 15 amino acids.